This entry lists 27 T cell receptor beta chains sequenced from one sample in a study of control samples from healthy donors and cancer patients. Assay used: immunoSEQ multiplex PCR; TCRdb lists only in-frame clones, some missing. This sample carries approximately 82,000 clones, approximately 87% of them seen once, and the ten largest clones take roughly 20%. Sample: blood. These receptors were taken from a man aged 45-65 years in good health.

The chain uses TRBV10-1 and TRBJ1-3, with D uncertain. Trimming shortened V by 2 bases and J by 1 base, and 3 bases separated the two germline ends. Germline CDR1 reads WNHNN; CDR2 reads SYGVQD (reference sequence). This CDR3 has 13 amino acids. CDR3: CASSEESGNTIYF. The CDR3 DNA is TGCGCCAGCAGTGAGGAGTCTGGAAACACCATATATTTT.

The genes are TRBV15 and TRBJ1-6; a possible D gene is TRBD1 (6 bases). V lost 2 bases, J lost 7 bases, and 12 bases lay in between. The germline CDR1 and CDR2 sequences are LNHNV and YYDKDF (reference sequence). This CDR3 spans 15 amino acids. CDR3 bases: TGTGCCACCAGCAGAATTCAGGGGCAGAATTCACCCCTCCACTTT. Protein: CATSRIQGQNSPLHF.

The chain carries TRBV24-1 and TRBJ2-7; 8 positions agree with TRBD1. V trimming: 4 bases; J trimming: 2 bases; junction bases outside the gene matches: 15. CDR3 length: 18 residues. CDR1 is KGHDR, CDR2 SFDVKD, per germline. The CDR3 bases are TGTGCCACCAGTGACCGTCCCGGGACAGGCTTCGGAGCCTACGAGCAGTACTTC. Residues: CATSDRPGTGFGAYEQYF.

The chain uses TRBV5-1 and TRBJ1-1; D is possibly TRBD1 (6 bases). V lost 3 bases to trimming and J lost 6 bases, with 15 bases between them. Germline loops: CDR1 SGHRS, CDR2 YFSETQ. The CDR3 spans 14 residues. The CDR3 loop reads CASSSQGRGAEAFF. In DNA, the CDR3 is TGCGCCAGCAGCTCCCAGGGGAGGGGGGCTGAAGCTTTCTTT.

This sequence joins TRBV9 and TRBJ2-3, with TRBD2 identical over 11 bases. Germline V gene lookup returns CDR1 SGDLS and CDR2 YYNGEE. This CDR3 is built from 19 residues. The V segment lost 4 bases and the J segment 0 bases; nucleotides outside the gene matches: 13. For the CDR3, the DNA is TGTGCCAGCAGCACCGGGACTAGCGGAACCCTTACAAGCACAGATACGCAGTATTTT. This codes for CASSTGTSGTLTSTDTQYF.

This clone appeared a single time. The CDR3 bases are TGTGCCAGCAGCTTAGTACAGGCACGGGACAATGAGCAGTTCTTC. Translation gives CASSLVQARDNEQFF. The V gene is TRBV7-9, the J gene TRBJ2-1, with a tentative D call TRBD1 (5 bases). With 1 base removed from V and 5 bases from J, the gap between germline ends came to 12 bases. The CDR3 has 15 residues. Germline lookup yields CDR1 SEHNR and CDR2 FQNEAQ (reference sequence).

The chain couples TRBV27 to TRBJ1-6; D is uncertain. The CDR3 spans 12 residues. The V end was cut by 3 bases, the J end by 8 bases, with 5 bases between. Germline CDR1 MNHEY, CDR2 SMNVEV (reference sequence). CDR3 residues: CASSFLDSPLHF. The CDR3 nucleotides read TGTGCCAGCAGTTTTTTGGATTCACCCCTCCACTTT.

The table lists this clone with a few counts. J is TRBJ2-2 and V is TRBV9, with TRBD1 matching over 7 bases. The CDR3 covers 17 residues. From germline, CDR1 is SGDLS and CDR2 YYNGEE. The trim removed 1 base at V and 3 bases at J, leaving 9 bases unmatched. The CDR3 is CASSVRLGQADTGELFF. In nucleotides, the CDR3 is TGTGCCAGCAGCGTACGGCTTGGACAGGCGGACACCGGGGAGCTGTTTTTT.

V usage is TRBV24-1 and J usage is TRBJ1-1; the match to TRBD1 covers 9 bases. V dropped 7 bases and J dropped 3; count of bases not matched to a gene: 5. CDR3 length: 14 amino acids. In germline, CDR1 is KGHDR, CDR2 SFDVKD. The CDR3 region is CATSPGQGDTEAFF. DNA for the CDR3: TGTGCCACCAGCCCGGGACAGGGTGACACTGAAGCTTTCTTT.

The chain carries TRBV18 and TRBJ2-3; no firm D call. Germline lookup yields CDR1 KGHSH and CDR2 LQKENI. Deletions cut 6 bases from V and 6 bases from J, with 10 bases between. This CDR3 is 12 amino acids long. The CDR3 region is CASSTAVDTQYF. For the CDR3, the DNA is TGTGCCAGCTCGACCGCGGTGGATACGCAGTATTTT.

This clone was seen just once. This chain joins TRBV5-1 and TRBJ2-5; TRBD1 matches 10 bases. The CDR3 totals 15 residues. Trimming took 3 bases from V and 2 from J; bases not matched to a gene: 4. Germline assignment: CDR1 SGHRS and CDR2 YFSETQ. The CDR3 is CASSSRQGAQETQYF. CDR3 DNA sequence: TGCGCCAGCAGCTCTAGACAGGGGGCACAAGAGACCCAGTACTTC. Variable domain in full (rest from reference TRBV5-1 and TRBJ2-5): KAGVTQTPRYLIKTRGQQVTLSCSPISGHRSVSWYQQTPGQGLQFLFEYFSETQRNKGNFPGRFSGRQFSNSRSEMNVSTLELGDSALYLCASSSRQGAQETQYFGPGTRLLVL.

The chain's CDR3 is CASVFYNEQFF. CDR3 coding DNA: TGTGCCTCGGTTTTTTACAATGAGCAGTTCTTC. The chain links TRBV30 to TRBJ2-1; D unclear. CDR3 size: 11 residues. CDR1 is GTSNPN, CDR2 SVGIG, per germline (reference sequence). Between the trimmed V and J ends, which lost 7 bases and 4 bases, there was a span of 8 bases.

The gene calls are TRBV9 and TRBJ2-3, with D perhaps matching TRBD2 (7 bases). The germline CDR1 and CDR2 sequences are SGDLS and YYNGEE. The CDR3 spans 17 residues. Trimming took off 3 bases at V and 2 bases at J, with 19 bases between the two ends. The CDR3 DNA sequence: TGTGCCAGCAGCGAGGGGGGGATTAGCGGGTTCACAGATACGCAGTATTTT. This translates into CASSEGGISGFTDTQYF. Full variable domain (outside the CDR3, taken from reference TRBV9 and TRBJ2-3): DSGVTQTPKHLITATGQRVTLRCSPRSGDLSVYWYQQSLDQGLQFLIQYYNGEERAKGNILERFSAQQFPDLHSELNLSSLELGDSALYFCASSEGGISGFTDTQYFGPGTRLTVL.

This chain joins TRBV19 and TRBJ1-5, with D perhaps TRBD1 (6 bases). V was clipped by 8 bases and J by 4 bases, with 12 bases between them. This CDR3 is 13 amino acids long. The germline V gene has CDR1 LNHDA and CDR2 SQIVND (reference sequence). CDR3 nucleotide sequence: TGTGCCAGTCACAACAGGGTAAATCAGCCCCAGCATTTT. Protein sequence: CASHNRVNQPQHF.

The chain is built from TRBV19 and TRBJ1-2; 10 bases map to TRBD1. Germline loops: CDR1 LNHDA, CDR2 SQIVND (reference sequence). V shed 6 bases, J shed 0 bases, and the junction held 7 bases outside the gene matches. CDR3 size: 16 residues. CDR3 in DNA: TGTGCCAGTAGACGACAGGGGGCGCAGACTAACTATGGCTACACCTTC. As protein: CASRRQGAQTNYGYTF. Looking up the rest from reference TRBV19 and TRBJ1-2 gives the full variable domain: DGGITQSPKYLFRKEGQNVTLSCEQNLNHDAMYWYRQDPGQGLRLIYYSQIVNDFQKGDIAEGYSVSREKKESFPLTVTSAQKNPTAFYLCASRRQGAQTNYGYTFGSGTRLTVV.

This sequence joins TRBV11-3 and TRBJ1-5; D may be TRBD1 (6 bases). The CDR3 is 15 residues long. The germline gives CDR1 SGHNT, CDR2 YENEEA. Trimming left V 5 bases short and J 0 bases short, with 11 bases between. The CDR3 sequence is CASSVSGASNQPQHF. The CDR3 DNA reads TGTGCCAGCAGCGTATCAGGGGCTAGCAATCAGCCCCAGCATTTT.

The chain uses TRBV4-3 and TRBJ2-2, with D unresolved. The germline CDR1 and CDR2 sequences are LGHNA and YSLEER. V was pared by 2 bases and J by 6 bases, with 10 bases between. The CDR3 sequence is 14 residues long. CDR3 sequence (DNA): TGCGCCAGCAGCCAACTCCTAGATTCCGGGGAGCTGTTTTTT. This codes for CASSQLLDSGELFF.

The chain links TRBV7-2 to TRBJ1-1, with 9 positions matching TRBD1. From germline, CDR1 is SGHTA and CDR2 FQGNSA. The V and J ends lost 3 bases and 4 bases, in that order; junction bases with no gene match: 3. This CDR3 comprises 14 residues. CDR3 bases: TGTGCCAGCAGCTTTGACAGGGGGGCCACTGAAGCTTTCTTT. Encoded protein: CASSFDRGATEAFF. Using reference TRBV7-2 and TRBJ1-1 for the parts outside the CDR3, the full variable domain is GAGVSQSPSNKVTEKGKDVELRCDPISGHTALYWYRQSLGQGLEFLIYFQGNSAPDKSGLPSDRFSAERTGGSVSTLTIQRTQQEDSAVYLCASSFDRGATEAFFGQGTRLTVV.

This clone was counted a single time. The J gene is TRBJ1-2, the V gene TRBV11-2; the D is unclear. V dropped 2 bases and J dropped 0 bases, with 7 bases sitting between them. The CDR3 length is 14 residues. Germline V lookup: CDR1 SGHAT, CDR2 FQNNGV. CDR3 in DNA: TGTGCCAGCAGCTTACTTTATGCTAACTATGGCTACACCTTC. Its protein is CASSLLYANYGYTF.

Written as DNA, the CDR3 is TGTGCCAGCAGCGTGGCGATGGACACCGGGGAGCTGTTTTTT. Amino acid sequence: CASSVAMDTGELFF. This chain uses TRBV9 with TRBJ2-2; unclear D gene. Trimming cost V 2 bases and J 3 bases, with 8 bases left between them. CDR3 size: 14 residues. The germline V gene encodes CDR1 SGDLS and CDR2 YYNGEE.

This clone was observed a few times. The chain joins TRBV25-1 to TRBJ1-2; maybe TRBD1 (5 bases). The CDR3 length is 13 residues. Looked up from germline, CDR1 is MGHDK and CDR2 is SYGVNS. The V end was cut by 2 bases, the J end by 8 bases, with 12 bases between. The CDR3 protein is CASSEQGKKGYTF. In DNA form, the CDR3 reads TGTGCCAGCAGTGAACAGGGAAAGAAAGGCTACACCTTC.

The V and J genes are TRBV10-1 and TRBJ2-2, with D tentatively TRBD1 (6 bases). The CDR3 sequence is 13 residues long. V was pared by 7 bases and J by 6 bases, with 12 bases between. Looked up from germline, CDR1 is WNHNN and CDR2 is SYGVQD (reference sequence). CDR3: CASNTGLSGELFF. The CDR3 nucleotides are TGCGCCAGCAATACAGGGTTATCCGGGGAGCTGTTTTTT.

The chain links TRBV9 to TRBJ1-1; D is perhaps TRBD1 (5 bases). Germline V CDR1 and CDR2: SGDLS, YYNGEE. Trimming stripped 3 bases from V and 1 base from J, with 10 bases between. The CDR3 consists of 14 residues. The CDR3 spells CASSDRGENTEAFF. The CDR3 DNA is TGTGCCAGCAGCGATCGAGGGGAGAACACTGAAGCTTTCTTT.

This chain connects TRBV2 to TRBJ1-4, with D maybe TRBD1 (5 bases). Looked up from germline, CDR1 is SNHLY and CDR2 is FYNNEI. CDR3 length: 15 residues. The germline V and J ends were trimmed by 8 bases and 1 base, with 14 bases remaining between them. The CDR3 here is CASVKQGGTNEKLFF. CDR3 in DNA: TGTGCCAGCGTTAAGCAGGGCGGAACTAATGAAAAACTGTTTTTT.

Remarks on this clone: The junction departs from the called germline gene at one end, perhaps through a read error. This rearrangement joins TRBV5-1 to TRBJ2-7; TRBD1 matches 8 bases. The CDR3 loop spans 14 amino acids. Germline lookup yields CDR1 SGHRS and CDR2 YFSETQ. CDR3 residues: CASTLAAGGEIPNF. Written as DNA, the CDR3 is TGCGCCAGCACCTTGGCGGCAGGGGGCGAAATCCCAAACTTC.

The chain employs TRBV15 and TRBJ1-2, with 9 bases aligning to TRBD1. Germline V gene data show CDR1 as LNHNV and CDR2 as YYDKDF (reference sequence). J gave up 7 bases and V 0 bases, and 6 bases lay outside the gene matches. CDR3 length: 15 amino acids. The CDR3 DNA follows: TGTGCCACCAGCAGAGATCGGGGGACAGGGTTTGGCTACACCTTC. Translating gives CATSRDRGTGFGYTF.

The CDR3, as DNA: TGTGCCAGCAGCCGACAGGGGAGGGATAATTCACCCCTCCACTTT. Its protein is CASSRQGRDNSPLHF. The chain recombines TRBV7-6 with TRBJ1-6; 8 bases agree with TRBD1. The germline V gene has CDR1 SGHVS and CDR2 FNYEAQ. The CDR3 contains 15 residues. V gave up 5 bases and J gave up 5 bases; unmatched junction bases: 5. The full variable domain, in which reference TRBV7-6 and TRBJ1-6 provide the parts outside the CDR3, is GAGVSQSPRYKVTKRGQDVALRCDPISGHVSLYWYRQALGQGPEFLTYFNYEAQQDKSGLPNDRFSAERPEGSISTLTIQRTEQRDSAMYRCASSRQGRDNSPLHFGNGTRLTVT.